The next 4 T cell receptor beta chains were all read from a single sample in a study of T cell responses to AZD1222 COVID-19 vaccine. The table came from immunoSEQ multiplex PCR; TCRdb's copy has only in-frame clones and leaves some out. The sample lists about 140,000 clones, approximately 90% occurring once. The sample was peripheral blood, taken on day 0 of AZD1222 vaccination. These receptors were taken from an adult in good health.

V is TRBV29-1 and J is TRBJ1-3, with D perhaps TRBD1 (5 bases). The CDR3 covers 14 residues. Deletions cut 6 bases from V and 0 bases from J, with 12 bases between. The germline gives CDR1 SQVTM, CDR2 ANQGSEA. CDR3 sequence (DNA): TGCAGCGTGCTGGGGACCCTCTCTGGAAACACCATATATTTT. Translating gives CSVLGTLSGNTIYF. The whole variable domain, filled in from reference TRBV29-1 and TRBJ1-3, reads SAVISQKPSRDICQRGTSLTIQCQVDSQVTMMFWYRQQPGQSLTLIATANQGSEATYESGFVIDKFPISRPNLTFSTLTVSNMSPEDSSIYLCSVLGTLSGNTIYFGEGSWLTVV.

DNA for the CDR3: TGTGCCAGTATGTGGACAGCGAACACTGAAGCTTTCTTT. It codes for CASMWTANTEAFF. The chain carries TRBV19 and TRBJ1-1; TRBD1 is a possible D gene (6 bases). CDR3 length equals 13 residues. Per germline, CDR1 LNHDA and CDR2 SQIVND (reference sequence). Deletions cut 7 bases from V and 1 base from J, with 10 bases between.

This chain links TRBV4-1 with TRBJ1-6, with a possible D match to TRBD1 (6 bases). V dropped 3 bases and J dropped 5 bases, with 17 bases sitting between them. Germline V gene lookup returns CDR1 MGHRA and CDR2 YSYEKL. The CDR3 is made up of 17 amino acids. The CDR3 is CASSHPRRQGNNSPLHF. Here the CDR3 DNA reads TGCGCCAGCAGCCACCCCAGGCGGCAGGGGAATAATTCACCCCTCCACTTT.

The rearrangement links TRBV28 to TRBJ1-3; D is uncertain. The V end lost 3 bases, the J end lost 4 bases, and 10 bases lay between the germline ends. The CDR3 sequence is 14 residues long. Germline-derived CDR1 and CDR2 are MDHEN and SYDVKM. CDR3 in amino acids: CASSFPQIGNTIYF. CDR3 DNA: TGTGCCAGCAGTTTCCCACAAATAGGAAACACCATATATTTT.